This entry lists 21 T cell receptor beta chains sequenced from one sample in a study of shared clonotypes between healthy human individuals. The table came from immunoSEQ multiplex PCR; TCRdb's copy has only in-frame clones and leaves some out. Among 950,000 to 1,100,000 clones listed, roughly 74% were seen once. Sequences were obtained from memory CD4+ T cells from PBMCs. Subset denoted: CD45RA-negative fraction. The receptors here all came from a man younger than 35 in good health. Some clones in this sample may be carry-over from other donors' samples.

Points on this clone: This same CDR3 is encoded by further DNA sequences in the sample. This chain links TRBV5-4 with TRBJ2-1; 9 bases match TRBD2. The CDR3 contains 15 residues. Looked up from germline, CDR1 is SGHNT and CDR2 is YYREEE (reference sequence). V gave up 4 bases and J gave up 4 bases; unmatched junction bases: 6. CDR3 amino acids: CASSPRLAAYNEQFF. In DNA, the CDR3 is TGTGCCAGCAGCCCTAGACTAGCGGCGTACAATGAGCAGTTCTTC.

The chain combines TRBV10-3 with TRBJ2-7, with D unresolved. The CDR3 loop spans 17 amino acids. In germline, CDR1 is ENHRY, CDR2 SYGVKD. V lost 0 bases, J lost 0 bases, and 15 bases lay in between. CDR3: CAISESRSAELSYEQYF. The CDR3 coding sequence is TGTGCCATCAGTGAGTCTCGGTCGGCAGAACTCTCCTACGAGCAGTACTTC.

The chain carries TRBV19 and TRBJ1-5; D is ambiguous. The CDR3 has 12 amino acids. In germline, CDR1 is LNHDA, CDR2 SQIVND (reference sequence). V lost 1 base and J lost 6, with 4 bases in between. The CDR3 protein is CASSIVGQPQHF. The DNA for the CDR3 is TGTGCCAGTAGTATAGTCGGTCAGCCCCAGCATTTT. Supplemented by reference TRBV19 and TRBJ1-5, the full variable domain reads DGGITQSPKYLFRKEGQNVTLSCEQNLNHDAMYWYRQDPGQGLRLIYYSQIVNDFQKGDIAEGYSVSREKKESFPLTVTSAQKNPTAFYLCASSIVGQPQHFGDGTRLSIL.

Concerning this clone itself: The same CDR3 also results from other DNA sequences found in this sample. This chain connects TRBV5-1 to TRBJ2-3; no reliable D call. Trimming removed 0 bases at V and 0 bases at J, with 5 bases between. The V gene's germline CDR1 is SGHRS and CDR2 YFSETQ. This CDR3 is built from 14 residues. In nucleotides, the CDR3 is TGCGCCAGCAGCTTGGGCGGTAGCACAGATACGCAGTATTTT. Translating gives CASSLGGSTDTQYF.

As regards this clone: A much larger clone lies a single base off, so this may be a read error. Other DNA sequences in this specimen translate into the identical CDR3. The gene calls are TRBV28 and TRBJ1-2; D gene unclear. Trimming left V 2 bases short and J 0 bases short, with 4 bases between. This CDR3 has 13 amino acids. Germline V gene data show CDR1 as MDHEN and CDR2 as SYDVKM. CDR3 bases: TGTGCCAGCAGTTTAAGAGCTAACTATGGCTACACCTTC. Translating gives CASSLRANYGYTF.

This chain links TRBV7-2 with TRBJ2-4; D not resolved. This CDR3 region has 12 residues. V lost 1 base to trimming and J lost 10 bases, with 8 bases between them. From germline, CDR1 is SGHTA and CDR2 FQGNSA. CDR3 loop: CASSLGSEIQYF. CDR3 nucleotides: TGTGCCAGCAGCTTAGGGTCAGAAATTCAGTACTTC.

This chain links TRBV18 with TRBJ1-4, with a weak D call TRBD1 (5 bases). The length of the CDR3 is 17 residues. V lost 0 bases to trimming and J lost 7 bases, with 18 bases between them. Germline V CDR1 and CDR2: KGHSH, LQKENI. CDR3 DNA sequence: TGTGCCAGCTCACCACCGGGCAGGGATCGGTTCGGTGAAAAACTGTTTTTT. It specifies CASSPPGRDRFGEKLFF.

The V call is TRBV7-9, the J call TRBJ2-3; 8 bases are shared with TRBD1. Unmatched junction bases numbered 8, after V lost 9 bases and J lost 6 bases. Germline-derived CDR1 and CDR2 are SEHNR and FQNEAQ (reference sequence). This CDR3 has 13 amino acids. The CDR3 nucleotides are TGTGCCAGACAGACAGGGGAATCGGATACGCAGTATTTT. This encodes CARQTGESDTQYF.

This sequence joins TRBV4-2 and TRBJ2-1; D possibly corresponds to TRBD2 (6 bases). The CDR3 spans 14 residues. CDR1 and CDR2 (germline): LGHNA, YNFKEQ. Trimming shortened V by 0 bases and J by 7 bases, and 10 bases separated the two germline ends. CDR3 bases: TGTGCCAGCAGCCAAGATCCCGGGGGAAATGAGCAGTTCTTC. Translating it yields CASSQDPGGNEQFF.

About this clone itself: Given a far larger clone just one base away, this is likely a sequencing read error. The sample contains more than one DNA sequence encoding this CDR3. The V call is TRBV20-1, the J call TRBJ2-5; D unclear. Germline V lookup: CDR1 DFQATT, CDR2 SNEGSKA (reference sequence). Trimming pared 4 bases from V and 8 bases from J, leaving 8 bases between. CDR3 length equals 10 residues. CDR3 in amino acids: CSAKAETQYF. The CDR3 DNA reads TGCAGTGCTAAAGCAGAAACCCAGTACTTC.

With regard to this clone: This same CDR3 is encoded by further DNA sequences in the sample. The J gene is TRBJ2-3, the V gene TRBV20-1; D is uncertain. Between the trimmed V and J ends, which lost 7 bases and 0 bases, there was a span of 5 bases. Germline V gives CDR1 DFQATT, CDR2 SNEGSKA (reference sequence). This CDR3 has 11 residues. Here the CDR3 DNA reads TGCAGTGTCGAAAGCACAGATACGCAGTATTTT. This gives the protein CSVESTDTQYF.

The rearrangement uses TRBV5-1 and TRBJ2-1; weak D call: TRBD1 (5 bases). Trimming left V 4 bases short and J 9 bases short, with 17 bases between. CDR1 SGHRS and CDR2 YFSETQ come from the germline V gene. This CDR3 comprises 14 residues. The DNA of the CDR3 is TGCGCCAGCAGCAGGGGCGACGACCGCGGTGAGCAGTTCTTC. Protein product: CASSRGDDRGEQFF. Drawing the rest from reference TRBV5-1 and TRBJ2-1, the complete variable domain is KAGVTQTPRYLIKTRGQQVTLSCSPISGHRSVSWYQQTPGQGLQFLFEYFSETQRNKGNFPGRFSGRQFSNSRSEMNVSTLELGDSALYLCASSRGDDRGEQFFGPGTRLTVL.

The chain carries TRBV7-2 and TRBJ2-3, with TRBD1 as a possible D gene (6 bases). Germline V gene sequence: CDR1 SGHTA, CDR2 FQGNSA. CDR3 length: 12 amino acids. The V gene lost 5 bases and the J gene lost 6 bases, with 9 bases spanning the gap. This CDR3 reads CASSTRGDTQYF. DNA of the CDR3: TGTGCCAGCAGCACTAGGGGGGATACGCAGTATTTT.

The rearrangement links TRBV11-2 to TRBJ2-2; the D gene is possibly TRBD2 (6 bases). CDR3 length equals 17 residues. CDR1 SGHAT and CDR2 FQNNGV come from the germline V gene. Trimming pared 4 bases from V and 6 bases from J, leaving 21 bases between. CDR3 residues: CASSSYRLVGKAGELFF. CDR3 nucleotide sequence: TGTGCCAGCAGCTCATACCGACTAGTCGGGAAAGCCGGGGAGCTGTTTTTT. The entire variable domain, with the rest obtained from reference TRBV11-2 and TRBJ2-2, is as follows: EAGVAQSPRYKIIEKRQSVAFWCNPISGHATLYWYQQILGQGPKLLIQFQNNGVVDDSQLPKDRFSAERLKGVDSTLKIQPAKLEDSAVYLCASSSYRLVGKAGELFFGEGSRLTVL.

The rearrangement links TRBV9 to TRBJ1-2; possible D gene TRBD1, 5 bases. Germline loops: CDR1 SGDLS, CDR2 YYNGEE. CDR3 size: 13 residues. V was trimmed by 3 bases and J by 3 bases, leaving 9 bases between them. CDR3: CASSGGTDYGYTF. The CDR3 nucleotides are TGTGCCAGCAGCGGGGGGACGGACTATGGCTACACCTTC.

V and J are TRBV7-9 and TRBJ1-2; 10 bases map to TRBD1. The CDR3 consists of 14 residues. CDR1 and CDR2 (germline): SEHNR, FQNEAQ (reference sequence). Trimming cost V 5 bases and J 9 bases; bases outside gene matches: 9. The CDR3 spells CASSLPGQGMRYTF. CDR3 sequence (DNA): TGTGCCAGCAGCCTCCCGGGACAGGGGATGCGCTACACCTTC. The full variable domain, in which reference TRBV7-9 and TRBJ1-2 provide the parts outside the CDR3, is DTGVSQNPRHKITKRGQNVTFRCDPISEHNRLYWYRQTLGQGPEFLTYFQNEAQLEKSRLLSDRFSAERPKGSFSTLEIQRTEQGDSAMYLCASSLPGQGMRYTFGSGTRLTVV.

A few counts support this clone. This chain connects TRBV11-2 to TRBJ1-4, with TRBD1 identical over 10 bases. The V segment lost 5 bases and the J segment 8 bases; nucleotides outside the gene matches: 17. The germline V gene has CDR1 SGHAT and CDR2 FQNNGV. The CDR3 contains 18 residues. CDR3 sequence (DNA): TGTGCCAGCAGCCCCCGGGGACAGGGGCTCCTCAGAGGGGAAAAACTGTTTTTT. Amino acid sequence: CASSPRGQGLLRGEKLFF.

The rearrangement uses TRBV7-9 and TRBJ1-4, with 7 positions matching TRBD1. The CDR3 covers 15 residues. Germline lookup yields CDR1 SEHNR and CDR2 FQNEAQ (reference sequence). The junction had 5 bases not matched to a gene; V was cut back by 0 bases and J by 7 bases. For the CDR3, the DNA is TGTGCCAGCAGCTTAGCTACAGGGGCCACTGAAAAACTGTTTTTT. Translation gives CASSLATGATEKLFF.

V usage is TRBV6-1 and J usage is TRBJ2-7; possibly TRBD2 for D (6 bases). The V gene lost 2 bases and the J gene lost 0 bases, with 17 bases spanning the gap. The CDR3 is 17 residues long. Germline loops: CDR1 MNHNS, CDR2 SASEGT. CDR3: CASSEFKNAGSSYEQYF. CDR3 nucleotides: TGTGCCAGCAGTGAATTTAAGAATGCGGGATCCTCCTACGAGCAGTACTTC.

This clone was counted ten times or more. The chain joins TRBV2 to TRBJ2-7; 11 nucleotides agree with TRBD1. Unmatched junction bases numbered 8, after V lost 6 bases and J lost 4 bases. CDR1 and CDR2 (germline): SNHLY, FYNNEI. The CDR3 is 15 residues long. DNA of the CDR3: TGTGCCAGCAGCACCGGGACAGGGGGTTCTTACGAGCAGTACTTC. Translating it yields CASSTGTGGSYEQYF.

The CDR3 DNA sequence: TGTGCCAGCAGCTTGTTAGCGGACGGGGGTGAGCAGTTCTTC. This sequence encodes CASSLLADGGEQFF. The gene calls are TRBV11-3 and TRBJ2-1; possible D gene TRBD2, 6 bases. The V end was cut by 3 bases, the J end by 9 bases, with 15 bases between. There are 14 residues in the CDR3. Germline V CDR1 and CDR2: SGHNT, YENEEA.